Reported below is one TCR beta chain. Its antigen is undetermined. Germline V gene data show CDR1 as SNHLY and CDR2 as FYNNEI. This CDR3 spans 14 amino acids. V lost 7 bases and J lost 2, with 12 bases in between. This entry is derived from a study of human T cells and chemical hapten exposure. Study as a whole: 0.01% DPC was applied to the upper back in patch tests, which were read at 6 days. Enrolled patients were predominantly female and had alopecia areata, totalis or universalis. Study-level results: Among expanded TCRs, significantly more large CDR3 similarity clusters formed than among controls.

Individual cDNA molecules in this library carried unique molecular identifiers. TCRdb fed the RACE reads into MiXCR, producing one record per CDR3 protein. The sample yields over 150,000 distinct CDR3 sequences, 28% seen once. The time point: patch test 3, about 24 weeks after DPC sensitization. Indicated treatment: therapeutic diphenylcyclopropenone sensitization with weekly scalp DPC. This receptor was obtained from a woman younger than 30 with alopecia areata. Some clones in this sample may be carry-over from other donors' samples. Sequenced here: whole blood, sampled in connection with sensitization to the hapten diphenylcyclopropenone (DPC). The V call is TRBV2, the J call TRBJ2-1, with D maybe TRBD2 (5 bases). CDR3: CASIQLGTYNEQFF. CDR3 coding DNA: TGTGCCAGCATACAACTAGGGACCTACAATGAGCAGTTCTTC.